A selection of T cell receptor beta chains follows, all from one sample in a study of blood T cells in healthy people across ages. TCRdb processed the 5' RACE reads anew with MiXCR; each CDR3 protein has one entry. The table records roughly 680,000 distinct CDR3 sequences, 40% to 65% of them present only once. The sample was blood. Every receptor here comes from a woman of 80 years or more in good health. The CDR3 runs from the conserved cysteine through the conserved F or W. A D gene is named only where the DNA matches it firmly. Size is omitted from some rows. Given values are once, few, many or a class for expanded clones.

size	V	J	D	CDR3	DNA
NA	TRBV12-3/TRBV12-4	TRBJ2-7	TRBD1	CTSSLEGWGQGVHEQYF	TGTACCAGCAGTTTAGAGGGTTGGGGACAGGGGGTCCACGAGCAGTACTTC
few	TRBV7-2	TRBJ1-4	TRBD1	CASSVNRGEKLFF	TGTGCCAGCAGCGTAAACAGGGGTGAAAAACTGTTTTTT
few	TRBV25-1	TRBJ1-1	NA	CASNRIGRGEGAFF	TGTGCCAGCAACAGAATTGGTAGGGGGGAGGGGGCTTTCTTT
many	TRBV24-1	TRBJ2-5	NA	CATSGTEQETQYF	TGTGCCACCAGTGGAACAGAACAAGAGACCCAGTACTTC
NA	TRBV3-1	TRBJ1-6	NA	CASSPTPEVNSPLHF	TGTGCCAGCAGCCCGACGCCCGAAGTAAACTCACCCCTCCACTTT
NA	TRBV15	TRBJ2-3	NA	CATSGVKGLSSTDTQYF	TGTGCCACCAGCGGAGTGAAGGGACTCTCCAGCACAGATACGCAGTATTTT
few	TRBV10-3	TRBJ2-7	TRBD2	CAISELSGSSYNEQYF	TGTGCCATCAGTGAATTGAGCGGGAGCTCCTACAATGAGCAGTACTTC
NA	TRBV4-1	TRBJ2-2	NA	CASSQAITGELFF	TGCGCCAGCAGCCAAGCAATCACCGGGGAGCTGTTTTTT
few	TRBV29-1	TRBJ1-3	NA	CSVDRERAPVSGNTIYF	TGCAGCGTTGATAGGGAACGGGCGCCAGTCTCTGGAAACACCATATATTTT
NA	TRBV5-1	TRBJ2-4	TRBD2	CAGSLALAGALVAKNIQYF	TGCGCCGGCAGCTTGGCCTTAGCGGGAGCCCTCGTTGCCAAAAACATTCAGTACTTC
NA	TRBV14	TRBJ2-1	NA	CASSQGTGKLNEQFF	TGTGCCAGCAGCCAAGGGACGGGGAAACTCAATGAGCAGTTCTTC
NA	TRBV12-5	TRBJ2-3	NA	CASVGTDTDTQYF	TGTGCTAGTGTAGGAACTGACACAGATACGCAGTATTTT
NA	TRBV11-2	TRBJ2-5	NA	CAGSRDRETQYF	TGTGCCGGCAGCCGAGACAGAGAGACCCAGTACTTC
NA	TRBV4-1	TRBJ2-7	TRBD2	CASSQDQRGTSSYEQYF	TGCGCCAGCAGCCAAGATCAACGCGGGACTAGCTCCTACGAGCAGTACTTC
NA	TRBV5-1	TRBJ1-2	NA	CASSLTDTYGYTF	TGCGCCAGCTCCCTTACCGACACATATGGCTACACCTTC
many	TRBV20-1	TRBJ2-7	NA	CSATKGGRYEQYF	TGCAGTGCTACAAAGGGAGGCAGGTACGAGCAGTACTTC
NA	TRBV3-1	TRBJ2-2	TRBD1	CASSQGTGWLVTGELFF	TGTGCCAGCAGCCAAGGGACAGGGTGGTTGGTCACCGGGGAGCTGTTTTTT
many	TRBV4-1	TRBJ2-3	TRBD2	CASSKGGPLDTQYF	TGCGCCAGCAGCAAGGGAGGGCCTCTAGATACGCAGTATTTT
NA	TRBV12-3/TRBV12-4	TRBJ2-5	TRBD2	CASSHSAGKETQYF	TGTGCCAGCAGTCACTCAGCGGGAAAAGAGACCCAGTACTTC
few	TRBV10-3	TRBJ2-5	TRBD2	CAISEREVYNEQYF	TGTGCCATCAGTGAGCGGGAGGTCTACAATGAGCAGTACTTC
many	TRBV24-1	TRBJ2-1	NA	CATSVGGPSSYNEQFF	TGTGCCACCAGTGTAGGGGGTCCCTCATCCTACAATGAGCAGTTCTTC
few	TRBV7-2	TRBJ2-7	NA	CASRVGGSYEQYF	TGTGCCAGCAGAGTGGGGGGATCCTACGAGCAGTACTTC
many	TRBV14	TRBJ2-1	TRBD2	CASSQPGTSGYNEQFF	TGTGCCAGCAGCCAACCCGGGACTAGCGGGTACAATGAGCAGTTCTTC